The present entry profiles one TCR beta chain with its context. The antigen it recognizes is unknown. No base qualities exist here, and no much larger clone lies one base off it. At one collaborating source in Seattle, patients were enrolled during active infection and were followed longitudinally through the course of disease. Whole blood was collected in K2EDTA tubes by collaborating institutions according to the institutions' own protocols. For TCRbeta analysis, collaborators shipped samples in one of three forms: frozen whole blood, isolated PBMCs, or DNA extracted from either of those sample types. The CDR3 runs 15 amino acids, cysteine and phenylalanine included. CDR3 DNA is the only sequence kept; it has 45 bases, read in frame from the first base. CDR1 and CDR2 are read off the germline V gene as MDHEN and SYDVKM. V is trimmed back by 2 bases and J by 1 base, and the junction contains 2 bases that no gene match accounts for.

The source of the sample is a study of blood T cell repertoires in COVID-19 (TCRdb year 2020). In terms of the full investigation: Samples from collaborators originated in the United States, Italy and Spain and spanned both the acute and convalescent phases of COVID-19. Subjects who had been exposed to COVID-19, were actively infected with it, or had recovered from it provided the deeply sampled blood TCRbeta repertoires that made up the dataset. The repertoires were released in a freely available public database meant as a resource for research on the immune response to SARS-CoV-2. The samples were drawn from two sources: the first 160 participants of the ongoing ImmuneRACE study, and 1,000 to 1,500 subjects contributed by 6 global collaborators. The sample metadata nearly always contained a de-identified subject ID, COVID-19 status, age in years and sex. The material from the prospective study consisted of cDNA or gDNA derived from T cells, B-cell-depleted T cells, or PBMCs. Where HLA class I and class II types were available, the types were taken from metadata supplied by the sample provider, not from assay-based typing. General findings and caveats noted by the study authors: The amount of clinical and demographic metadata varied by source and participant and was provided uncurated.

TCRbeta CDR3 regions were amplified from genomic DNA by means of the immunoSEQ Assay, a bias-controlled multiplex PCR. The source study handled its data this way. Within the assay, amplification of reference gene primers was used to estimate how many nucleated cells each sample contained. Sequence reads were collapsed and filtered to measure the absolute abundance of every unique TCRbeta CDR3 rearrangement. For each sample, productive Simpson clonality was calculated by taking the square root of Simpson's diversity index across productive rearrangements. This immuneACCESS table, as held by TCRdb, lists in-frame sequences with V and J called but not all clones. Of the missing ones, under half trace to an unresolved V gene in checked studies; the others have no known cause. Clone size and V and J calls were adopted from that table, with D and trimming inferred from the DNA. Here the sample has around 160,000 clones; over 75% occur a single time. The ten largest account for 6.5% to 9.5% of the sample.

The chain is assembled from TRBV28 and TRBJ1-1; 9 bases in the middle match TRBD1. The sequence was obtained from a woman aged 55 to 70 with COVID-19, enrolled during active disease. Sequencing used peripheral blood. The DNA is TGTGCCAGCAGTTTAACAGGGGGCGCGAACACTGAAGCTTTCTTT. Translation gives CASSLTGGANTEAFF.